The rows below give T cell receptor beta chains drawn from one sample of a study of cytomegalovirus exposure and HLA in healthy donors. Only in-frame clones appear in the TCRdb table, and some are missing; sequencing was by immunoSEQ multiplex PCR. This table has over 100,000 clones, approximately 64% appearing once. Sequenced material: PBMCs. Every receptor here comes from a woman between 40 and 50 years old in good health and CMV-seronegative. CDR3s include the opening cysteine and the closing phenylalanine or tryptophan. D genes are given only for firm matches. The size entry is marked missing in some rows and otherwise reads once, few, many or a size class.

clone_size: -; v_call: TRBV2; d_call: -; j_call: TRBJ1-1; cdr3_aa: CASSESVRVGIRDTEAFF; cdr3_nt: TGTGCCAGCAGTGAGTCTGTCAGGGTGGGAATTAGGGACACTGAAGCTTTCTTT
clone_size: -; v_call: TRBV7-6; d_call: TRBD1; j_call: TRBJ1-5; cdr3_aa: CASSQRGRVWQPQHF; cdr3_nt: TGTGCCAGCAGCCAAAGGGGGCGAGTTTGGCAGCCCCAGCATTTT
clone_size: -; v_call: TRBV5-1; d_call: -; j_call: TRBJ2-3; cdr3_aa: CASSLGQGPRTDTQYF; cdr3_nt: TGCGCCAGCAGCTTGGGGCAGGGGCCCCGCACAGATACGCAGTATTTT
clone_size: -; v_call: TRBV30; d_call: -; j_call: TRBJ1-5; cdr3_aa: CAWSELAGDTIGGRQPQHF; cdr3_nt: TGTGCCTGGAGTGAGCTCGCGGGTGATACTATAGGAGGGCGTCAGCCCCAGCATTTT
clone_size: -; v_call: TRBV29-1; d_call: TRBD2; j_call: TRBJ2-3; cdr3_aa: CSAGRGGADTQYF; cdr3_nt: TGCAGCGCCGGACGGGGAGGGGCAGATACGCAGTATTTT
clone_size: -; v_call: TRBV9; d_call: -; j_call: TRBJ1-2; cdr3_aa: CASSVGQGNYGYTF; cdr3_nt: TGTGCCAGCAGCGTAGGTCAGGGTAACTATGGCTACACCTTC
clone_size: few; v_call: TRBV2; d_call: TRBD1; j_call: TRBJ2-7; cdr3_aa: CASSGDSSEQYF; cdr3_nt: TGTGCCAGCAGTGGGGACAGTTCCGAGCAGTACTTC
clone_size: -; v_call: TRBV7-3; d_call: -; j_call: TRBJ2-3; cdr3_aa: CASSSLIPGDTQYF; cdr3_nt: TGTGCCAGCAGCTCCCTGATTCCCGGAGATACGCAGTATTTT
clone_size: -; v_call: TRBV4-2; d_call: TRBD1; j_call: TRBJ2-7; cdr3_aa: CASSLLMTGSSYEQYF; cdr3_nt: TGTGCCAGCAGCCTCCTAATGACAGGGAGCTCCTACGAGCAGTACTTC
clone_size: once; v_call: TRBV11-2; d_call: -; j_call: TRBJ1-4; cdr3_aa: CASSPRPGRVTNEKLFF; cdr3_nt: TGTGCCAGCAGCCCCCGGCCTGGGAGGGTTACTAATGAAAAACTGTTTTTT
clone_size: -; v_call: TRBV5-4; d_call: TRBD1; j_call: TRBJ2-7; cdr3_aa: CASSLEGAQYEQYF; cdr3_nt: TGTGCCAGCAGCTTGGAGGGGGCTCAGTACGAGCAGTACTTC
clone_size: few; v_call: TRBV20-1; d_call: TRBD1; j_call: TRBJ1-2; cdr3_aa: CSAGDRRGYTF; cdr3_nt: TGCAGTGCGGGGGACAGGAGGGGCTACACCTTC
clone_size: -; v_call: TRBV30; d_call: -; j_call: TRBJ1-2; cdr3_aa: CAWSVGVLRLGYTF; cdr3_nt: TGTGCCTGGAGTGTAGGGGTTCTTCGCCTTGGCTACACCTTC
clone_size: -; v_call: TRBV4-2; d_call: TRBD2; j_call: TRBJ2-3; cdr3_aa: CASSPRASGSDTQYF; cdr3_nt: TGTGCCAGCAGCCCCAGGGCTAGCGGATCAGATACGCAGTATTTT
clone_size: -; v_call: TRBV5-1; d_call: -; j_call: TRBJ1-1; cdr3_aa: CASSLAGDGNTEAFF; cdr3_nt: TGCGCCAGCAGCTTGGCGGGGGATGGGAACACTGAAGCTTTCTTT
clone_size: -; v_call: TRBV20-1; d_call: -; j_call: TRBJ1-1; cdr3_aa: CSTLNTEAFF; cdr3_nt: TGCAGCACACTGAACACTGAAGCTTTCTTT
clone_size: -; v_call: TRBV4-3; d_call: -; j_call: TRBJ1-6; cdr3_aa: CASSQRDKSPLHF; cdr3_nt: TGCGCCAGCAGCCAGAGGGACAAATCACCCCTCCACTTT
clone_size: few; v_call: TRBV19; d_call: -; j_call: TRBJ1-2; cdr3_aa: CASSIEYNGYTF; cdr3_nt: TGTGCCAGTAGTATAGAATACAATGGCTACACCTTC
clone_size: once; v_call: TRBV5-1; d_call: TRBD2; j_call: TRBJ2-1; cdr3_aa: CASSSGLSGGAGEQFF; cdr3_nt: TGCGCCAGCAGCTCGGGACTCAGCGGGGGGGCTGGAGAGCAGTTCTTC
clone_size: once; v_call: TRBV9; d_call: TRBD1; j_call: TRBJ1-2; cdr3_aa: CASSGRDRAYGYTF; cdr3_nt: TGTGCCAGCAGCGGACGGGACAGGGCCTATGGCTACACCTTC
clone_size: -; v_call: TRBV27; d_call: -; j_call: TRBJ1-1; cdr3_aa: CASSRGDEARRFF; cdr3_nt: TGTGCCAGCAGCAGGGGAGACGAGGCAAGAAGATTCTTT
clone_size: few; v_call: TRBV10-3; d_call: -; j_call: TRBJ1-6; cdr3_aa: CAISDGVPLPSLHF; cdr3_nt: TGTGCCATCAGTGACGGGGTTCCCCTCCCGTCCCTCCACTTT
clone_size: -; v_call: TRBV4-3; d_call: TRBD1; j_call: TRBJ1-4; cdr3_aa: CASSQGQGVGEKLFF; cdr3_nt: TGCGCCAGCAGCCAAGGACAGGGGGTAGGGGAAAAACTGTTTTTT
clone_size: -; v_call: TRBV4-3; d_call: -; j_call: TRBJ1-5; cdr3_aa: CASSQDPGQPQHF; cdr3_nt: TGCGCCAGCAGCCAAGATCCCGGTCAGCCCCAGCATTTT
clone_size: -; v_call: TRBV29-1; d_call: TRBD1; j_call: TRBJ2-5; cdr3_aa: CSVAGQGGISRETQYF; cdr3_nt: TGCAGCGTTGCGGGACAGGGAGGAATTAGCCGAGAGACCCAGTACTTC
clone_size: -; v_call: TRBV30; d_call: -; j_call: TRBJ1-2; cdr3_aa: CAWSSLSLQF; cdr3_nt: TGTGCCTGGAGTTCACTTTCCCTTCAATTC
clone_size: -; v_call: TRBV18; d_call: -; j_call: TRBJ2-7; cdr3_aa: CASSPPVASFYEQYF; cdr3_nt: TGTGCCAGCTCACCCCCCGTCGCGTCTTTTTACGAGCAGTACTTC
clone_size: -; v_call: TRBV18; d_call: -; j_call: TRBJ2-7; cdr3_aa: CASSPLGGFGVYEQYF; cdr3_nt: TGTGCCAGCTCACCACTTGGAGGATTTGGGGTCTACGAGCAGTACTTC
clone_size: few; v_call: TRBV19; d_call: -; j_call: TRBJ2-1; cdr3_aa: CATTRREASSYNEQFF; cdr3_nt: TGTGCCACTACCCGCAGGGAAGCGAGCTCCTACAATGAGCAGTTCTTC
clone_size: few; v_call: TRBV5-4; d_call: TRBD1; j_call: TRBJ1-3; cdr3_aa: CASRSDRAGNTIYF; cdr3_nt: TGTGCCAGCAGATCCGACAGGGCTGGAAACACCATATATTTT
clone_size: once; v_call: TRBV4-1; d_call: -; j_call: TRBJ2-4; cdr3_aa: CASSRIDPSDIQYF; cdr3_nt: TGCGCCAGCAGCCGCATTGATCCTTCGGACATTCAGTACTTC
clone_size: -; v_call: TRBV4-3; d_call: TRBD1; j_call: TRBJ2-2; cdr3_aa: CASSQAGTGGAGGELFF; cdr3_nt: TGCGCCAGCAGCCAAGCGGGGACAGGGGGCGCCGGCGGGGAGCTGTTTTTT
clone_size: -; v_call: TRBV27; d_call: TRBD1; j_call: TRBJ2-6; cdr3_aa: CASSLGTGLSGANVLTF; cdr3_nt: TGTGCCAGCAGTTTAGGGACAGGACTCTCTGGGGCCAACGTCCTGACTTTC
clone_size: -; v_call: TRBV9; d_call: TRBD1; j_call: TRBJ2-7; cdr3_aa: CASSRDRDDEQYF; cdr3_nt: TGTGCCAGCAGCCGGGACAGGGACGACGAGCAGTACTTC
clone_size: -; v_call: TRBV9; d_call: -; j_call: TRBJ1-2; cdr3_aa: CASSVEAEGRGYTF; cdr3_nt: TGTGCCAGCAGCGTAGAAGCGGAGGGTCGGGGCTACACCTTC
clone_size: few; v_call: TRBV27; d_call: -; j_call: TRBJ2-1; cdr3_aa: CASSYGLASGEQFF; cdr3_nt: TGTGCCAGCAGTTATGGCCTAGCCTCCGGGGAGCAGTTCTTC